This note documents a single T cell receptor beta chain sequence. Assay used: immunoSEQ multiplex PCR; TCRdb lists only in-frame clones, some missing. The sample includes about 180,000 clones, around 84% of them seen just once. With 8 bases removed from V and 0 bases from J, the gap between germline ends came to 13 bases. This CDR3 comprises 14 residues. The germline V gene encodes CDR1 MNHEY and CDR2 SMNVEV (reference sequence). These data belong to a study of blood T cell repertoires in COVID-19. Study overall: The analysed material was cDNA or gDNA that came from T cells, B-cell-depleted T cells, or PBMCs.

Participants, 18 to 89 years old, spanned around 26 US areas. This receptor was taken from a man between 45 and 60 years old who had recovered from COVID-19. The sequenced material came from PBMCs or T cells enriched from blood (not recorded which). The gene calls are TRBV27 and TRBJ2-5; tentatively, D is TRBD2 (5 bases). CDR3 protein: CASSRMGDQETQYF. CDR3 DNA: TGTGCCAGCTCTAGAATGGGAGACCAAGAGACCCAGTACTTC.